A single sample is the source of the 13 T cell receptor beta chains below, sequenced in a study of blood T cell repertoires in COVID-19. The repertoire was sequenced with immunoSEQ multiplex PCR; TCRdb's copy has only in-frame clones and lacks some. The data hold about 400,000 clones, with 86% observed a single time. Specimen: peripheral blood. These receptor sequences come from a woman in her thirties with active or convalescent COVID-19.

V gene TRBV9 combines with J gene TRBJ1-2; a weak D match, TRBD1 (6 bases). Germline V gives CDR1 SGDLS, CDR2 YYNGEE. Trimming pared 0 bases from V and 3 bases from J, leaving 18 bases between. The CDR3 is 17 residues long. The CDR3 loop is CASSVAEGGLRDYGYTF. The DNA of the CDR3 is TGTGCCAGCAGCGTAGCCGAGGGGGGGCTGAGAGACTATGGCTACACCTTC.

This chain joins TRBV29-1 and TRBJ2-7, with TRBD2 matching 12 bases. The CDR3 is 14 amino acids. The V gene end was trimmed by 4 bases and the J gene end by 3 bases; junction bases not matched to a gene: 4. Germline V CDR1 and CDR2: SQVTM, ANQGSEA. CDR3 DNA sequence: TGCAGCGTTGTTCCGGGACTAGCGGGCTACGAGCAGTACTTC. This gives the protein CSVVPGLAGYEQYF.

V usage is TRBV30 and J usage is TRBJ1-6; TRBD1 aligns across 9 bases. J was trimmed by 11 bases and V by 0 bases; bases with no gene match: 8. The germline CDR1 and CDR2 sequences are GTSNPN and SVGIG (reference sequence). The CDR3 covers 15 residues. This CDR3 reads CAWSVQGQGLTPLHF. The CDR3 nucleotides are TGTGCCTGGAGTGTACAGGGACAGGGTCTTACACCCCTCCACTTT.

The J gene is TRBJ2-7, the V gene TRBV12-3 or TRBV12-4; weak D call: TRBD1 (6 bases). The CDR3 loop spans 12 amino acids. V shed 2 bases and J shed 6 bases, with 8 bases lying between them. Here the CDR3 reads CASSLWGPEQYF. CDR3 in DNA: TGTGCCAGCAGTTTATGGGGGCCCGAGCAGTACTTC.

V and J are TRBV4-1 and TRBJ1-1; the D gene is possibly TRBD1 (5 bases). In germline, CDR1 is MGHRA, CDR2 YSYEKL. Trimming stripped 1 base from V and 1 base from J, with 25 bases between. The CDR3 runs to 20 residues. CDR3 protein: CASSQVGLLGDSRPNTEAFF. The CDR3 DNA sequence: TGCGCCAGCAGCCAAGTTGGTTTGTTGGGTGACAGCAGACCGAACACTGAAGCTTTCTTT.

The V gene is TRBV27, the J gene TRBJ2-3; perhaps TRBD1 as D (5 bases). V dropped 6 bases and J dropped 2 bases, with 12 bases sitting between them. Germline CDR1 and CDR2: MNHEY and SMNVEV (reference sequence). The CDR3 has 14 residues. The chain's CDR3 is CASRQTDNTDTQYF. The CDR3 DNA sequence: TGTGCCAGCAGGCAGACAGATAACACAGATACGCAGTATTTT.

This rearrangement joins TRBV4-2 to TRBJ2-1, with a weak D call TRBD2 (5 bases). The CDR3 has 15 residues. Trimming cost V 4 bases and J 0 bases, with 10 bases left between them. Germline V gives CDR1 LGHNA, CDR2 YNFKEQ. The CDR3 nucleotides read TGTGCCAGCAGCCGTTCGGGGAGCTCCTACAATGAGCAGTTCTTC. Encoded protein: CASSRSGSSYNEQFF.

V is TRBV19 and J is TRBJ2-7, with 8 bases aligning to TRBD2. CDR3 length equals 13 residues. Germline CDR1 reads LNHDA; CDR2 reads SQIVND (reference sequence). V shed 6 bases, J shed 4 bases, and the junction held 5 bases outside the gene matches. CDR3 amino acids: CASRDPGGYEQYF. The CDR3 DNA follows: TGTGCCAGTAGGGACCCGGGAGGGTACGAGCAGTACTTC.

This chain uses TRBV2 with TRBJ2-3; D is uncertain. From germline, CDR1 is SNHLY and CDR2 FYNNEI. The CDR3 sequence is 14 residues long. V shed 6 bases and J shed 4 bases, with 14 bases lying between them. The CDR3 DNA follows: TGTGCCAGCAGGAAACCTAGACTCCCAGATACGCAGTATTTT. Amino acid sequence: CASRKPRLPDTQYF.

The chain employs TRBV19 and TRBJ2-1; 8 bases are shared with TRBD1. Germline V gene lookup returns CDR1 LNHDA and CDR2 SQIVND (reference sequence). The CDR3 sequence is 15 residues long. The trim removed 5 bases at V and 5 bases at J, leaving 8 bases unmatched. The CDR3 here is CASSPAGTGHNEQFF. In nucleotides, the CDR3 is TGTGCCAGTAGTCCCGCCGGGACAGGTCACAATGAGCAGTTCTTC.

This clone was detected only once. The V and J genes are TRBV27 and TRBJ2-7, with TRBD2 identical over 8 bases. The CDR3 is 13 amino acids. Per the germline V gene, CDR1 is MNHEY and CDR2 is SMNVEV (reference sequence). Trimming removed 5 bases from V and 3 bases from J; junction bases left unmatched: 3. The chain's CDR3 is CASSHRGGYEQYF. The CDR3 DNA reads as TGTGCCAGCAGTCACCGGGGGGGCTACGAGCAGTACTTC.

This chain connects TRBV3-1 (or the pseudogene TRBV3-2) to TRBJ2-7; no reliable D call. Trimming took off 0 bases at V and 0 bases at J, with 12 bases between the two ends. CDR3 length: 16 residues. Looked up from germline, CDR1 is LGHDT and CDR2 is YNNKEL (reference sequence). CDR3 nucleotides: TGTGCCAGCAGCCAAGAAATCGCGGCCCACTCCTACGAGCAGTACTTC. Residues: CASSQEIAAHSYEQYF.

DNA for the CDR3: TGTGCCAGCTCACATGACAGCAACACCTACGAGCAGTACTTC. This translates into CASSHDSNTYEQYF. This chain connects TRBV18 to TRBJ2-7; D may be TRBD1 (5 bases). Germline V lookup: CDR1 KGHSH, CDR2 LQKENI. With 4 bases removed from V and 2 bases from J, the gap between germline ends came to 12 bases. The CDR3 totals 14 residues.